This record concerns one T cell receptor (beta chain) sequence. What it binds is unknown. Method: immunoSEQ multiplex PCR; TCRdb's copy keeps in-frame clones and lacks some. The sample comprises about 31,000 clones, roughly 89% of which are singletons, and 0.41% rests with the top ten. This entry is derived from a study of STAT5B mutations in CD4+ large granular lymphocyte leukemia. Study context: Among healthy donors, a particular HLA allele went with more CDR3 'QG' motifs.

Points from the study as a whole: Main leukemic clonotypes were patient-specific, but roughly 23% appeared at low frequency elsewhere.

The source of this sequence is a human donor in good health. The sequencing input was CD4+ T cells from blood buffy coats.

The CDR3, as DNA: TGTGCCAGCAGTTTGCGTAACGGCCGAGACGAGCAGTTCTTC. Protein product: CASSLRNGRDEQFF. This rearrangement joins TRBV27 to TRBJ2-1, with D uncertain. There are 14 residues in the CDR3. Per the germline V gene, CDR1 is MNHEY and CDR2 is SMNVEV (reference sequence). Trimming pared 3 bases from V and 10 bases from J, leaving 16 bases between.